This TCR beta chain was recovered during a study of blood T cell repertoires in COVID-19. Assay: immunoSEQ multiplex PCR; the TCRdb copy retains only in-frame clones and omits some. The sample yields around 300,000 clones, about 89% seen once. The CDR3 runs 15 residues. V lost 4 bases to trimming and J lost 7 bases; unmatched junction nucleotides: 7. Germline assignment: CDR1 SQVTM and CDR2 ANQGSEA. The receptor's source is a middle-aged woman who had recovered from COVID-19. The material sequenced was peripheral blood. The gene calls are TRBV29-1 and TRBJ2-2; TRBD2 aligns across 12 bases. This chain's CDR3 is CSVGQRLAGDGELFF. The CDR3 bases are TGCAGCGTTGGCCAGCGACTAGCGGGAGACGGGGAGCTGTTTTTT.